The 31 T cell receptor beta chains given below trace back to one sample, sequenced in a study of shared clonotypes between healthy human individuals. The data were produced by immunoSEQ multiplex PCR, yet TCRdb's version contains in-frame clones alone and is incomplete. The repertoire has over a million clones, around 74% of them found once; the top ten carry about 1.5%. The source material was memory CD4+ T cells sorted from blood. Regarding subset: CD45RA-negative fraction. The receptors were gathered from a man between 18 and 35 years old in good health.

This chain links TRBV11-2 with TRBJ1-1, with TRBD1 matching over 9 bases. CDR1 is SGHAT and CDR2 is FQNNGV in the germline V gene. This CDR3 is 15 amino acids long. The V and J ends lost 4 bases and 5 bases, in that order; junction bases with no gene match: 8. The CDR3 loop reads CASSSTGTGRTEAFF. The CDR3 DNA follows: TGTGCCAGCAGCTCGACCGGGACAGGGAGGACTGAAGCTTTCTTT.

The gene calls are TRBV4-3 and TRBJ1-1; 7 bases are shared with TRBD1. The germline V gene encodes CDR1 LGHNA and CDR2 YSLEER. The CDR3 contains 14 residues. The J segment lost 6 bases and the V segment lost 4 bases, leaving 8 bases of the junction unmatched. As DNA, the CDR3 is TGCGCCAGCAGCCGCCAGACAGGGACAGCTGAAGCTTTCTTT. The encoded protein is CASSRQTGTAEAFF.

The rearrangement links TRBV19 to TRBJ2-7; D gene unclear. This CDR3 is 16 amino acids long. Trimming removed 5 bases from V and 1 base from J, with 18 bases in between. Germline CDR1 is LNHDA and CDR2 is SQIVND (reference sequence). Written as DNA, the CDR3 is TGTGCCAGTAGTCGCCTTGCCTCGGGCGGTTCCTACGAGCAGTACTTC. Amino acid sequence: CASSRLASGGSYEQYF. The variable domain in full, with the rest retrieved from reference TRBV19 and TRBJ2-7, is DGGITQSPKYLFRKEGQNVTLSCEQNLNHDAMYWYRQDPGQGLRLIYYSQIVNDFQKGDIAEGYSVSREKKESFPLTVTSAQKNPTAFYLCASSRLASGGSYEQYFGPGTRLTVT.

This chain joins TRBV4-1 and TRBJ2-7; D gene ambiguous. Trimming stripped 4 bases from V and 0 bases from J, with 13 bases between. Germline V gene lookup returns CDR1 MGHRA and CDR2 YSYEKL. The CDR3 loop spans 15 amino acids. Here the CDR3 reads CASSRTGSSSYEQYF. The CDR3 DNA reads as TGCGCCAGCAGCCGAACCGGGTCGAGCTCCTACGAGCAGTACTTC.

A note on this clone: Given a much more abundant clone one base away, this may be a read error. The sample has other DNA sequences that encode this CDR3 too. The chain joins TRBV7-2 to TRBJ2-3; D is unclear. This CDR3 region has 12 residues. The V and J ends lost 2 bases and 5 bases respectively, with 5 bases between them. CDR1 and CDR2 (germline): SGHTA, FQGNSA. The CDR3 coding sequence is TGTGCCAGCAGCTTAAAGGGAGATACGCAGTATTTT. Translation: CASSLKGDTQYF.

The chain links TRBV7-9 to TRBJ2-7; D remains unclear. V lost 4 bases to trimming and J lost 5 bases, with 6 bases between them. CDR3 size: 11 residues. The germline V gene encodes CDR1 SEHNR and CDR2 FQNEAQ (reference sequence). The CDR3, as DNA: TGTGCCAGCAGCTATGCGGACGAGCAGTACTTC. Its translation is CASSYADEQYF.

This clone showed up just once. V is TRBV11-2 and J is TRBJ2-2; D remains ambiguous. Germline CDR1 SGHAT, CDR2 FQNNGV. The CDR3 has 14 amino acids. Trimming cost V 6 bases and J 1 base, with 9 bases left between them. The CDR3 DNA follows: TGTGCCAGCAGACCCGACGGGAACACCGGGGAGCTGTTTTTT. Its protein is CASRPDGNTGELFF.

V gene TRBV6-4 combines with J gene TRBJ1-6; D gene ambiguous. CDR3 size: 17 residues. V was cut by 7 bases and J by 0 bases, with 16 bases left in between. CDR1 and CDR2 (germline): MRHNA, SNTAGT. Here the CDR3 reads CASTYLAKSSYNSPLHF. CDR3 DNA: TGTGCCAGCACCTACCTAGCTAAGAGCTCCTATAATTCACCCCTCCACTTT.

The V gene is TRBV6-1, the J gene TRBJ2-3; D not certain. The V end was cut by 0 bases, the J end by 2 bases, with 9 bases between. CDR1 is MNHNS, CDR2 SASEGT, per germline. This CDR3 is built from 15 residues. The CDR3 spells CASSEAGHYTDTQYF. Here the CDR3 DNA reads TGTGCCAGCAGTGAAGCGGGCCACTACACAGATACGCAGTATTTT.

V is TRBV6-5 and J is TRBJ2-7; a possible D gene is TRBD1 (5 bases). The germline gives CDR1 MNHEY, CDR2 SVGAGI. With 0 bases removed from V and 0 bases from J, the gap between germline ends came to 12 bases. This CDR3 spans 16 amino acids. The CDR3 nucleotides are TGTGCCAGCAGTTACTCGGGGCCTTGGGACTCCTACGAGCAGTACTTC. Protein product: CASSYSGPWDSYEQYF.

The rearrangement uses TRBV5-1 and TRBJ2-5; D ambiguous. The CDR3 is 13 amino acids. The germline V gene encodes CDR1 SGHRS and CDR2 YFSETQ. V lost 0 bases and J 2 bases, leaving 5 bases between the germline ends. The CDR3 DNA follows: TGCGCCAGCAGCTTGGTACCGCAAGAGACCCAGTACTTC. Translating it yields CASSLVPQETQYF.

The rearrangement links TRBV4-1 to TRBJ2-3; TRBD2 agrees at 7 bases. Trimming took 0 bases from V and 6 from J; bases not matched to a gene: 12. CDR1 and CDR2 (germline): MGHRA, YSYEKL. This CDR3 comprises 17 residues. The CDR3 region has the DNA TGCGCCAGCAGCCAAGATCTAAAGCCGTGGGAGGGGGATACGCAGTATTTT. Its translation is CASSQDLKPWEGDTQYF.

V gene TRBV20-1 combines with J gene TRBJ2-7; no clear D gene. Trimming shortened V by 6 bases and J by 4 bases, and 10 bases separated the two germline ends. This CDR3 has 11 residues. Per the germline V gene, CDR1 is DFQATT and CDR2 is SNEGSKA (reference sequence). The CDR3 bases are TGCAGTGCCGTAGGCGAATACGAGCAGTACTTC. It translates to CSAVGEYEQYF.

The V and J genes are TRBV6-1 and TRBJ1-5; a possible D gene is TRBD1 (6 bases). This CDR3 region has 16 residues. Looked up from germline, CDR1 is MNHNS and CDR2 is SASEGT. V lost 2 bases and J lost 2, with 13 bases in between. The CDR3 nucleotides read TGTGCCAGCAGTGAAACGGTTGGGGGCGGCAATCAGCCCCAGCATTTT. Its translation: CASSETVGGGNQPQHF.

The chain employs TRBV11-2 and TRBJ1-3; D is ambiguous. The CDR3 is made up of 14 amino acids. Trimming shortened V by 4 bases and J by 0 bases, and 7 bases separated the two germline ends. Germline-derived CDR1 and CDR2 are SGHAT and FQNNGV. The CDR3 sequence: CASSSPRSGNTIYF. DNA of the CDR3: TGTGCCAGCAGCTCTCCCCGCTCTGGAAACACCATATATTTT. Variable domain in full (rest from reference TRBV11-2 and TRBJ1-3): EAGVAQSPRYKIIEKRQSVAFWCNPISGHATLYWYQQILGQGPKLLIQFQNNGVVDDSQLPKDRFSAERLKGVDSTLKIQPAKLEDSAVYLCASSSPRSGNTIYFGEGSWLTVV.

CDR3 sequence reads: CASSGDRGNPGTIYF. The CDR3 DNA reads as TGTGCCAGCAGCGGGGACAGGGGTAACCCAGGCACCATATATTTT. The chain links TRBV7-9 to TRBJ1-3; 10 nucleotides match TRBD1. J gave up 9 bases and V 5 bases, and 10 bases lay outside the gene matches. In germline, CDR1 is SEHNR, CDR2 FQNEAQ (reference sequence). CDR3 length: 15 amino acids.

CDR3 in amino acids: CASRVGPRSTGTDSYEQYF. As DNA, the CDR3 is TGTGCCAGTAGAGTCGGCCCGAGGTCCACCGGGACAGATTCCTACGAGCAGTACTTC. The J gene is TRBJ2-7, the V gene TRBV7-6; 7 bases fit TRBD1. After removal of 9 bases from V and 1 base from J, the junction contained 24 bases not matched to a gene. Germline CDR1 reads SGHVS; CDR2 reads FNYEAQ. The CDR3 length is 19 residues.

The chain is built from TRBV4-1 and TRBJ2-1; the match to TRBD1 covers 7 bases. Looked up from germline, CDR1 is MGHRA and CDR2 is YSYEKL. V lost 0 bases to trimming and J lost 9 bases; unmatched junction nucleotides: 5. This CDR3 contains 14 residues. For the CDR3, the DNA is TGCGCCAGCAGCCAAGATCAGGGGGTCAGTGAGCAGTTCTTC. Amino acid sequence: CASSQDQGVSEQFF.

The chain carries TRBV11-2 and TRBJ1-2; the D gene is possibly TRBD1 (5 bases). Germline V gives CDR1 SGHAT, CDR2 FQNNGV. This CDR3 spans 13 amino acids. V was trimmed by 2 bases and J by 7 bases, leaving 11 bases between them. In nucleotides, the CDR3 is TGTGCCAGCAGCTTATCTCCCGGGGCTGGCTACACCTTC. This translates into CASSLSPGAGYTF.

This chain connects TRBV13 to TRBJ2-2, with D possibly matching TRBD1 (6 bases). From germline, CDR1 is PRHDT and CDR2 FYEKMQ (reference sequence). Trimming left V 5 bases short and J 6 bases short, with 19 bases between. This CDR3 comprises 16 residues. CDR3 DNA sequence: TGTGCCAGCAGCCCCCGTCAGGGGATTACCCCCGGGGAGCTGTTTTTT. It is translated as CASSPRQGITPGELFF.

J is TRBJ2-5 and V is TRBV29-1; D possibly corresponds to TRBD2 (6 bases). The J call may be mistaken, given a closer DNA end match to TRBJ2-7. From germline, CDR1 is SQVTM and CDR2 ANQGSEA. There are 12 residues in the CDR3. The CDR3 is CSVGDSNYEQYF. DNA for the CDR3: TGCAGCGTTGGGGACTCAAACTACGAGCAGTACTTC.

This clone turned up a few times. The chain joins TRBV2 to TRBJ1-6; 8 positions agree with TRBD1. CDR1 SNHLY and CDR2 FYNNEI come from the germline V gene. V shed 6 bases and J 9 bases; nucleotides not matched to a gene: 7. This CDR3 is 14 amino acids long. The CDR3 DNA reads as TGTGCCAGCAGGGAGACAGGGGTGATTTCACCCCTCCACTTT. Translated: CASRETGVISPLHF.

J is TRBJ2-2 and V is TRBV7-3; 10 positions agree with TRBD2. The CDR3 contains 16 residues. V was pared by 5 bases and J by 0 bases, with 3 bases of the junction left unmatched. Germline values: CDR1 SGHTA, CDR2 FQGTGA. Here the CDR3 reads CASSPLAGANTGELFF. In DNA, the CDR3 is TGTGCCAGCAGCCCTCTAGCGGGGGCGAACACCGGGGAGCTGTTTTTT.

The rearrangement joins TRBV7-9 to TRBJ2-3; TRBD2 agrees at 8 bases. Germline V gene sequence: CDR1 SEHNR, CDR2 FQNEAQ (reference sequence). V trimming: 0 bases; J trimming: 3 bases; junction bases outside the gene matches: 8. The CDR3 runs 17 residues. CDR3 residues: CASSLAGSGGGTDTQYF. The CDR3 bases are TGTGCCAGCAGCTTAGCGGGAAGCGGGGGAGGGACAGATACGCAGTATTTT.

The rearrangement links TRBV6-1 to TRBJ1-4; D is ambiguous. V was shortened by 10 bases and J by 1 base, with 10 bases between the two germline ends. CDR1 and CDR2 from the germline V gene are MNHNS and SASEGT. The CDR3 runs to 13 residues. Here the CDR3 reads CATAGVTNEKLFF. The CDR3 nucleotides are TGTGCCACCGCCGGGGTAACTAATGAAAAACTGTTTTTT.

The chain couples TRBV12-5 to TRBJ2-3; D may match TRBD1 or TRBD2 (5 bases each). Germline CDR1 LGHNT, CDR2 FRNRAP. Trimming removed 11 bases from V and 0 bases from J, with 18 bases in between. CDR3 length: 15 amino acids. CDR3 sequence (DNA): TGTGCTGGGAGTGGGGGAACAGGTAGCACAGATACGCAGTATTTT. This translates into CAGSGGTGSTDTQYF.

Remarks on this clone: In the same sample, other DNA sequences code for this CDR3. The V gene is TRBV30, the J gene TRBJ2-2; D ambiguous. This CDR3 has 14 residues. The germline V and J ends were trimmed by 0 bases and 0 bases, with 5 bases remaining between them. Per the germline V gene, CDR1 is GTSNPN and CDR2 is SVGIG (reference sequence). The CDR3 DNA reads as TGTGCCTGGAGTGTGGGTGCGAACACCGGGGAGCTGTTTTTT. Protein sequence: CAWSVGANTGELFF.

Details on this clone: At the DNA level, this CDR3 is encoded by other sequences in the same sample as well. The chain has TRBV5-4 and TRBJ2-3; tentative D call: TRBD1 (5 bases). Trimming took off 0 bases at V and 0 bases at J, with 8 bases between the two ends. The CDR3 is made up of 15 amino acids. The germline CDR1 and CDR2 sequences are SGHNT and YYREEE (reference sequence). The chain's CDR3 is CASSLEGSSTDTQYF. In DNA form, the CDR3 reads TGTGCCAGCAGCTTGGAGGGGTCCAGCACAGATACGCAGTATTTT.

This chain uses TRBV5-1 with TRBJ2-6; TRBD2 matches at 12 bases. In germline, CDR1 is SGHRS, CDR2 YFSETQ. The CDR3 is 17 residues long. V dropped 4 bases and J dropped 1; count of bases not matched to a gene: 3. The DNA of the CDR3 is TGCGCCAGCAGCATCCTAGCGGGAGGGTCTGGGGCCAACGTCCTGACTTTC. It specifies CASSILAGGSGANVLTF.

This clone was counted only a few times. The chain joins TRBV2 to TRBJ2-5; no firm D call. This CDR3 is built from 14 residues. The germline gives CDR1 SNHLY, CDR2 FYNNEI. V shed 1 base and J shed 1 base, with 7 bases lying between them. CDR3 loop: CASSEVLSQETQYF. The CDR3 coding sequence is TGTGCCAGCAGTGAAGTGCTATCCCAAGAGACCCAGTACTTC.

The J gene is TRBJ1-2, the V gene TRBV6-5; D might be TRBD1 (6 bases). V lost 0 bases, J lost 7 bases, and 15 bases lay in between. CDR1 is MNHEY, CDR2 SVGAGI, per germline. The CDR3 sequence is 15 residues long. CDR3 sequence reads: CASSYSIVGTSGYTF. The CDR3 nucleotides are TGTGCCAGCAGTTACTCGATCGTGGGGACAAGTGGCTACACCTTC.